One and the same sample provided the 21 T cell receptor beta chains below, sequenced in a study of blood T cells in healthy people across ages. Primed by a sample-barcoded 5' primer and a J-beta primer mix, a second PCR proceeded for about 6 to 11 cycles. One entry per CDR3 protein, called by TCRdb with MiXCR from the 5' RACE reads. The table shows around 600,000 distinct CDR3 sequences, with around 48% occurring only once. Sequenced input: blood. Source of these receptors: a man older than 75 in good health.

This clonotype has only a few counts. J is TRBJ2-1 and V is TRBV5-1, with 10 bases lining up with TRBD2. From germline, CDR1 is SGHRS and CDR2 YFSETQ. J gave up 5 bases and V 3 bases, and 5 bases lay outside the gene matches. This CDR3 is built from 15 residues. CDR3 sequence (DNA): TGCGCCAGCAGCTCCGGGACTAGCGTCAACAATGAGCAGTTCTTC. Residues: CASSSGTSVNNEQFF.

The chain couples TRBV20-1 to TRBJ2-7; D ambiguous. V lost 3 bases and J 7 bases, leaving 16 bases between the germline ends. This CDR3 spans 13 amino acids. CDR1 DFQATT and CDR2 SNEGSKA come from the germline V gene (reference sequence). The CDR3 DNA reads as TGCAGTGCTAGTCCGGCGGTCTGGGGAGAGCAGTACTTC. Its translation: CSASPAVWGEQYF.

Points on this clonotype: At one end the junction does not follow the germline gene, possibly because of a read error. This chain connects TRBV9 to TRBJ2-3, with TRBD2 identical over 8 bases. Germline V gives CDR1 SGDLS, CDR2 YYNGEE. The CDR3 loop spans 15 amino acids. The chain's CDR3 is CASSARGDRTDTRYF. CDR3 nucleotides: TGTGCCAGCAGCGCGCGGGGGGACCGCACAGATACGCGGTATTTT.

The rearrangement uses TRBV7-2 and TRBJ2-3, with 13 bases matching TRBD2. Germline values: CDR1 SGHTA, CDR2 FQGNSA. The CDR3 is 16 residues long. The ends lost 0 bases at V and 9 bases at J; junction bases unmatched: 6. CDR3 sequence: CASSLAGLAGVDTQYF. CDR3 nucleotide sequence: TGTGCCAGCAGCTTAGCCGGACTAGCGGGAGTGGACACGCAGTATTTT.

The chain uses TRBV9 and TRBJ2-1; 9 bases are a match to TRBD1. CDR1 is SGDLS, CDR2 YYNGEE, per germline. This CDR3 region has 17 residues. V dropped 0 bases and J dropped 6; count of bases not matched to a gene: 10. In nucleotides, the CDR3 is TGTGCCAGCAGCGTAGAAACCCTGACAGGGGGGGTCAATGAGCAGTTCTTC. This gives the protein CASSVETLTGGVNEQFF.

The chain recombines TRBV29-1 with TRBJ2-5, with D perhaps TRBD1 (6 bases). V lost 6 bases, J lost 4 bases, and 15 bases lay in between. The CDR3 is 13 amino acids. Germline V lookup: CDR1 SQVTM, CDR2 ANQGSEA. The CDR3 DNA is TGCAGCGTGCAGGGGATGTGGGGAGAGACCCAGTACTTC. This gives the protein CSVQGMWGETQYF.

The DNA for the CDR3 is TGTGCCAGCACCCCGTTTCGGACAGCCCCTCAAGAGACCCAGTACTTC. Its protein is CASTPFRTAPQETQYF. The genes are TRBV7-9 and TRBJ2-5; tentatively, D is TRBD1 (6 bases). With 7 bases removed from V and 2 bases from J, the gap between germline ends came to 20 bases. Germline CDR1 is SEHNR and CDR2 is FQNEAQ (reference sequence). There are 16 residues in the CDR3.

This rearrangement joins TRBV28 to TRBJ2-1, with 8 nucleotides matching TRBD1. Germline-derived CDR1 and CDR2 are MDHEN and SYDVKM. V lost 3 bases, J lost 9 bases, and 10 bases stayed unmatched. This CDR3 has 15 amino acids. The CDR3 DNA follows: TGTGCCAGCAGTTTTCAGGGGGCGTTCACATTTGAGCAGTTCTTC. As protein: CASSFQGAFTFEQFF.

V is TRBV7-3 and J is TRBJ2-1; D possibly corresponds to TRBD2 (6 bases). The CDR3 has 18 residues. Trimming removed 5 bases at V and 0 bases at J, with 20 bases between. Germline loops: CDR1 SGHTA, CDR2 FQGTGA. The CDR3 region is CASSPTPSFGGSYNEQFF. Here the CDR3 DNA reads TGTGCCAGCAGCCCAACGCCCTCGTTCGGGGGCTCCTACAATGAGCAGTTCTTC.

V usage is TRBV15 and J usage is TRBJ1-4, with 7 bases identical to TRBD1. This CDR3 spans 15 amino acids. J lost 5 bases, V lost 0 bases, and 3 bases had no gene match. CDR1 is LNHNV, CDR2 YYDKDF, per germline (reference sequence). The CDR3 nucleotides are TGTGCCACCAGCAGAGATGACAGGGCCAATGAAAAACTGTTTTTT. Translated: CATSRDDRANEKLFF.

In this sample, this clonotype turned up a few times. J is TRBJ2-1 and V is TRBV4-2; D remains unclear. The CDR3 consists of 13 residues. V dropped 4 bases and J dropped 10 bases, with 14 bases sitting between them. CDR1 is LGHNA and CDR2 is YNFKEQ in the germline V gene. The CDR3 nucleotides are TGTGCCAGCAGCCCCCTGCTGGTGGGGGAGCAGTTCTTC. It specifies CASSPLLVGEQFF.

V gene TRBV11-1 combines with J gene TRBJ1-2; possibly TRBD1 for D (5 bases). In germline, CDR1 is SGHAT, CDR2 FQDESV (reference sequence). The CDR3 runs to 16 residues. Trimming removed 5 bases at V and 0 bases at J, with 16 bases between. The DNA for the CDR3 is TGTGCCAGCAGCCCCCGGACATCCGCTACTAACTATGGCTACACCTTC. This sequence encodes CASSPRTSATNYGYTF.

The V gene is TRBV5-1, the J gene TRBJ2-2, with TRBD1 matching 8 bases. Germline trimming cut 4 bases from V and 4 bases from J; bases unmatched to any gene: 6. The CDR3 length is 15 residues. CDR1 is SGHRS and CDR2 is YFSETQ in the germline V gene. Written as DNA, the CDR3 is TGCGCCAGCAGCATCGGGACAGGACCCACCGGGGAGCTGTTTTTT. Amino acids: CASSIGTGPTGELFF.

This clonotype was seen at least ten times. V gene TRBV3-1 combines with J gene TRBJ2-4; 10 positions agree with TRBD1. Germline V gene sequence: CDR1 LGHDT, CDR2 YNNKEL (reference sequence). This CDR3 has 13 residues. After removal of 3 bases from V and 7 bases from J, the junction contained 0 bases not matched to a gene. The CDR3, as DNA: TGTGCCAGCAGCCAGGGACAGGGGAACATTCAGTACTTC. Protein sequence: CASSQGQGNIQYF.

This chain connects TRBV10-3 to TRBJ2-2, with TRBD2 matching 14 bases. This CDR3 has 17 amino acids. Germline lookup yields CDR1 ENHRY and CDR2 SYGVKD. After removal of 6 bases from V and 0 bases from J, the junction contained 3 bases not matched to a gene. This chain's CDR3 is CAISQTSGGANTGELFF. CDR3 DNA: TGTGCCATCAGCCAGACTAGCGGGGGGGCGAACACCGGGGAGCTGTTTTTT.

V gene TRBV7-2 combines with J gene TRBJ2-6; D ambiguous. The CDR3 runs to 16 residues. Trimming left V 1 base short and J 0 bases short, with 7 bases between. Germline CDR1 is SGHTA and CDR2 is FQGNSA. CDR3 residues: CASSLVLPSGANVLTF. The CDR3 nucleotides read TGTGCCAGCAGCTTAGTTCTCCCCTCTGGGGCCAACGTCCTGACTTTC.

J is TRBJ1-2 and V is TRBV29-1; possibly TRBD1 for D (5 bases). V was clipped by 4 bases and J by 8 bases, with 17 bases between them. The CDR3 contains 13 residues. Germline V CDR1 and CDR2: SQVTM, ANQGSEA. The CDR3: CSVGYGALWGYTF. In DNA form, the CDR3 reads TGCAGCGTTGGGTACGGGGCCCTTTGGGGCTACACCTTC.

This clonotype was detected only a few times. J is TRBJ1-1 and V is TRBV29-1, with D unclear. Trimming pared 4 bases from V and 1 base from J, leaving 7 bases between. The CDR3 length is 12 residues. CDR1 SQVTM and CDR2 ANQGSEA come from the germline V gene. For the CDR3, the DNA is TGCAGCGTTGCGCCTGGGAACACTGAAGCTTTCTTT. It yields the protein CSVAPGNTEAFF.

Concerning this clonotype: At one boundary the junction diverges from the germline segment, which might be a read error. This chain joins TRBV6-5 and TRBJ1-1; no clear D. CDR1 and CDR2 from the germline V gene are MNHEY and SVGAGI. CDR3 length equals 14 residues. The CDR3 nucleotides read TGTGCCGGCAGCCTTAGATTTGGGAACACTGAAGCTTTCTTT. Translated: CAGSLRFGNTEAFF.

This clonotype was recorded at least ten times. This sequence joins TRBV6-5 and TRBJ2-5; a possible D gene is TRBD1 (5 bases). This CDR3 comprises 13 residues. The V and J ends lost 11 bases and 1 base respectively, with 14 bases between them. Germline CDR1 reads MNHEY; CDR2 reads SVGAGI. In DNA, the CDR3 is TGTGCCGCCACAGACAGTTCCCAAGAGACCCAGTACTTC. Translation gives CAATDSSQETQYF.

Here the CDR3 reads CASGAQANTGELFF. The CDR3 DNA is TGTGCCAGCGGCGCGCAGGCGAACACCGGGGAGCTGTTTTTT. V and J are TRBV7-2 and TRBJ2-2; D is uncertain. The ends were cut back, 8 bases at V and 0 bases at J, with 10 bases in the middle. The germline V gene encodes CDR1 SGHTA and CDR2 FQGNSA. CDR3 length: 14 residues.